The rows below give T cell receptor beta chains drawn from one sample of a study of cytomegalovirus exposure and HLA in healthy donors. Method: immunoSEQ multiplex PCR; TCRdb's copy keeps in-frame clones and lacks some. Among some 110,000 clones listed, 75% were seen once. Sequencing was performed on PBMCs. The receptors originated from a male donor in good health and CMV-seropositive. The CDR3 runs from the conserved cysteine through the conserved F or W. D genes are given only for firm matches. Clone size is shown for a subset of rows, as once, few, many or a class of expanded clone.

size	V	J	D	CDR3	DNA
once	TRBV4-1	TRBJ2-1	TRBD2	CASSQEWAGGLYNEQFF	TGCGCCAGCAGCCAAGAATGGGCGGGGGGCCTTTACAATGAGCAGTTCTTC
.	TRBV5-4	TRBJ1-2	.	CASGPRQLPYGYTF	TGTGCCAGCGGGCCAAGACAGCTACCCTATGGCTACACCTTC
few	TRBV7-9	TRBJ2-3	TRBD2	CASTPTSGRSDTQYF	TGTGCCAGCACCCCGACTAGCGGGAGATCAGATACGCAGTATTTT
.	TRBV5-1	TRBJ2-1	TRBD2	CASSLTSGLGDEQFF	TGCGCCAGCAGCTTAACTAGCGGCTTGGGGGATGAGCAGTTCTTC
.	TRBV9	TRBJ2-7	.	CASSVGEFYEQYF	TGTGCCAGCAGCGTAGGCGAGTTCTACGAGCAGTACTTC
.	TRBV30	TRBJ1-1	TRBD1	CAWTARGTEAFF	TGTGCCTGGACAGCCAGGGGGACTGAAGCTTTCTTT
.	TRBV27	TRBJ2-3	.	CASYTTGTQYF	TGTGCCAGCTATACAACAGGGACGCAGTATTTT
few	TRBV19	TRBJ1-6	TRBD1	CASGDQGAASPLHF	TGTGCCAGTGGGGATCAGGGGGCAGCTTCACCCCTCCACTTT
.	TRBV11-2	TRBJ2-7	TRBD1	CASSLGDRAHEQYF	TGTGCCAGCAGCTTAGGAGACAGGGCCCACGAGCAGTACTTC
.	TRBV9	TRBJ2-7	TRBD2	CASSVAGLAYEQYF	TGTGCCAGCAGCGTAGCCGGACTAGCCTACGAGCAGTACTTC
.	TRBV11-3	TRBJ1-1	.	CASSLGQENTEAFF	TGTGCCAGCAGCTTAGGGCAGGAGAACACTGAAGCTTTCTTT
.	TRBV27	TRBJ2-7	.	CASSPSGTLTYEQYF	TGTGCCAGCAGTCCGTCCGGGACACTCACCTACGAGCAGTACTTC
.	TRBV27	TRBJ2-3	.	CASSFSPQTSSTDTQYF	TGTGCCAGCAGTTTCTCCCCCCAAACATCTAGCACAGATACGCAGTATTTT
.	TRBV7-6	TRBJ2-7	.	CASSAIHRYEQYF	TGTGCCAGCAGCGCGATCCACAGGTACGAGCAGTACTTC
.	TRBV19	TRBJ2-7	.	CASSVGGQPSYEQYF	TGTGCCAGTAGTGTCGGAGGACAGCCCTCCTACGAGCAGTACTTC
.	TRBV5-1	TRBJ1-1	.	CASSFTGPRDTEAFF	TGCGCCAGCAGCTTTACAGGTCCCAGGGACACTGAAGCTTTCTTT
.	TRBV13	TRBJ2-2	.	CASSSYLNTGELFF	TGTGCCAGCAGCTCTTATCTGAACACCGGGGAGCTGTTTTTT
.	TRBV27	TRBJ2-3	TRBD1	CASKRTGTDTQYF	TGTGCCAGCAAGCGGACAGGGACAGATACGCAGTATTTT
.	TRBV12-5	TRBJ2-2	.	CASGADSPNTGELFF	TGTGCTAGTGGTGCCGACAGTCCGAACACCGGGGAGCTGTTTTTT
.	TRBV14	TRBJ1-2	.	CASSQEPGTHYGYPF	TGTGCCAGCAGCCAAGAGCCGGGGACACATTATGGCTACCCCTTC
.	TRBV5-1	TRBJ2-3	.	CASSPWQIDTQYF	TGCGCCAGCAGCCCATGGCAGATAGATACGCAGTATTTT
once	TRBV29-1	TRBJ2-7	TRBD2	CSVADTSGTPYEQYF	TGCAGCGTTGCAGACACTAGCGGGACCCCCTACGAGCAGTACTTC
.	TRBV6-5	TRBJ2-1	.	CASSYQRGRYNEQFF	TGTGCCAGCAGTTACCAGAGAGGGAGGTACAATGAGCAGTTCTTC
.	TRBV29-1	TRBJ1-2	.	CSVEGRGEDGYTF	TGCAGCGTAGAAGGCAGGGGAGAAGATGGCTACACCTTC
.	TRBV5-1	TRBJ2-7	TRBD2	CASSSGGAPADEQYF	TGCGCCAGCAGCTCGGGAGGGGCCCCGGCGGATGAGCAGTACTTC
.	TRBV27	TRBJ1-5	TRBD1	CASSKAGGGEPQHF	TGTGCCAGCAGTAAAGCAGGGGGCGGAGAGCCCCAGCATTTT
.	TRBV6-1	TRBJ1-4	.	CASSQGRAEKLFF	TGTGCCAGCAGTCAGGGCAGAGCTGAAAAACTGTTTTTT
few	TRBV2	TRBJ1-2	.	CASSVRGGYPF	TGTGCCAGCAGTGTTAGGGGTGGCTACCCCTTC
.	TRBV19	TRBJ1-1	.	CASSKAVEAFF	TGTGCCAGTAGTAAGGCGGTTGAAGCTTTCTTT
.	TRBV28	TRBJ2-7	TRBD1	CASSFWDSSYEQYF	TGTGCCAGCAGTTTTTGGGACAGCTCCTACGAGCAGTACTTC
.	TRBV7-8	TRBJ1-1	.	CASSSRVVTVNTEAFF	TGTGCCAGCAGTTCTAGGGTAGTGACAGTAAACACTGAAGCTTTCTTT
.	TRBV19	TRBJ1-1	TRBD1	CASSITDRLNTEAFF	TGTGCCAGTAGTATTACGGACAGGCTGAACACTGAAGCTTTCTTT
.	TRBV5-6	TRBJ1-2	.	CASSPLLGGSYGYTF	TGTGCCAGCAGCCCCCTTTTGGGCGGGAGCTATGGCTACACCTTC
.	TRBV7-8	TRBJ2-3	TRBD2	CASSLASGRTDTQYF	TGTGCCAGCAGCTTAGCTAGCGGGAGAACAGATACGCAGTATTTT
.	TRBV7-9	TRBJ2-3	.	CASSFTAVTDTQYF	TGTGCCAGCAGCTTCACAGCGGTCACAGATACGCAGTATTTT
once	TRBV5-1	TRBJ2-7	TRBD1	CASSLEGTGLREQYF	TGCGCCAGCAGCTTGGAGGGGACAGGACTACGAGAGCAGTACTTC
.	TRBV10-3	TRBJ2-1	TRBD2	CAISEPGTSGNNEQFF	TGTGCCATCAGTGAACCCGGGACTAGCGGGAACAATGAGCAGTTCTTC
.	TRBV10-3	TRBJ2-7	.	CAISRTDIYEQYF	TGTGCCATCAGTCGTACTGATATCTACGAGCAGTACTTC
.	TRBV5-4	TRBJ2-5	TRBD1	CASSPTGGWGETQYF	TGTGCCAGCAGCCCAACAGGGGGCTGGGGGGAGACCCAGTACTTC
.	TRBV9	TRBJ2-6	.	CASSVLNSGANVLTF	TGTGCCAGCAGCGTTCTTAACTCTGGGGCCAACGTCCTGACTTTC
.	TRBV7-8	TRBJ2-7	TRBD1	CASSAWTGNEQYF	TGTGCCAGCAGCGCCTGGACAGGGAACGAGCAGTACTTC
.	TRBV15	TRBJ2-3	.	CATSLDSTSTDTQYF	TGTGCCACCAGCCTGGACAGTACTAGCACAGATACGCAGTATTTT
.	TRBV5-1	TRBJ2-7	.	CASSLAGSYEQYF	TGCGCCAGCAGCTTGGCCGGCTCCTACGAGCAGTACTTC
medium-sized	TRBV27	TRBJ2-1	TRBD2	CASIGLVGLNEQFF	TGTGCCAGCATAGGACTAGTAGGGCTCAATGAGCAGTTCTTC
.	TRBV7-3	TRBJ2-2	.	CASSWIQGGSGELFF	TGTGCCAGCAGCTGGATCCAGGGGGGATCCGGGGAGCTGTTTTTT
few	TRBV28	TRBJ2-7	.	CASSSNGKQYF	TGTGCCAGCAGTTCTAACGGGAAACAGTACTTC
.	TRBV9	TRBJ1-1	.	CASSRQRQNTEAFF	TGTGCCAGCAGCCGACAGAGACAAAACACTGAAGCTTTCTTT
.	TRBV15	TRBJ1-2	.	CATRPRGRDNYGYTF	TGTGCCACCAGGCCCAGGGGCCGAGACAACTATGGCTACACCTTC
.	TRBV9	TRBJ1-4	.	CASSVEGGANEKLFF	TGTGCCAGCAGCGTAGAAGGGGGGGCTAATGAAAAACTGTTTTTT
few	TRBV18	TRBJ2-7	TRBD2	CASSPFTSVSYEQYF	TGTGCCAGCTCACCATTTACTAGCGTCTCCTACGAGCAGTACTTC
once	TRBV9	TRBJ2-7	TRBD1	CASSVGQYYEQYF	TGTGCCAGCAGCGTGGGACAGTACTACGAGCAGTACTTC
.	TRBV6-5	TRBJ1-1	TRBD1	CASRYTGGTEAFF	TGTGCCAGCAGGTACACAGGGGGCACTGAAGCTTTCTTT
.	TRBV9	TRBJ2-2	TRBD1	CASSASGTGNGELFF	TGTGCCAGCAGCGCATCCGGGACAGGCAACGGGGAGCTGTTTTTT
.	TRBV5-5	TRBJ1-5	TRBD1	CASSLWTGANQPQHF	TGTGCCAGCAGCTTGTGGACAGGGGCCAATCAGCCCCAGCATTTT